The present T cell receptor beta chain was sequenced within a study of T cells in Graves' hyperthyroidism and ophthalmopathy. Study overall: Peripheral blood was acquired at first diagnosis, ahead of any therapy whatsoever. Whole-study findings and limits: Blood also contained most expanded thyroid clonotypes above 0.001.

A remark on this clonotype: Its antigen is unknown.

The CDR3 runs 13 residues. Trimming shortened V by 6 bases and J by 5 bases, and 13 bases separated the two germline ends. Germline V gene data show CDR1 as MNHEY and CDR2 as SMNVEV (reference sequence). PBMCs were obtained from 9 to 10 ml fresh peripheral blood. Amplification of TCR beta CDR3 regions was performed using RNA transcripts as template. TCR CDR3 underwent first-round RT-PCR with the HTBI primer set. TCRdb analysed the multiplex PCR reads with MiXCR anew, one entry per CDR3 protein. This table holds about 150,000 distinct CDR3 sequences, less than 25% found once. Sequencing was done on a sample of blood. The sequence was collected from a woman in her 50s with Graves' hyperthyroidism that later progressed to Graves' ophthalmopathy. The genes are TRBV27 and TRBJ2-5; TRBD1 or TRBD2 may be the D gene (6 bases each). The CDR3 DNA reads as TGTGCCAGCAGACTGGGGGGCGCTGAGACCCAGTACTTC. Encoded protein: CASRLGGAETQYF.